This note documents a single TCR beta chain sequence. Produced via immunoSEQ multiplex PCR; TCRdb's table is partial and in-frame only. There are some 69,000 clones in the sample; about nine tenths occur only once, and around 4.1% lies in the top ten. This entry comes from a study of OX40 agonist ivuxolimab in advanced cancers. This TCR derives from an adult with an advanced solid tumor such as melanoma, head and neck, liver or kidney cancer. The specimen comprised CD4+ or CD8+ T cells sorted from blood, sampled in a trial of the OX40 agonist ivuxolimab.

DNA of the CDR3: TGTGCCAGCAGTTACACGGGACAAGAAAACAATGAGCAGTTCTTC. This translates into CASSYTGQENNEQFF. This sequence joins TRBV6-5 and TRBJ2-1; TRBD1 might be the D (6 bases). The CDR3 spans 15 residues. The V gene lost 2 bases and the J gene lost 5 bases, with 13 bases spanning the gap. CDR1 and CDR2 from the germline V gene are MNHEY and SVGAGI.